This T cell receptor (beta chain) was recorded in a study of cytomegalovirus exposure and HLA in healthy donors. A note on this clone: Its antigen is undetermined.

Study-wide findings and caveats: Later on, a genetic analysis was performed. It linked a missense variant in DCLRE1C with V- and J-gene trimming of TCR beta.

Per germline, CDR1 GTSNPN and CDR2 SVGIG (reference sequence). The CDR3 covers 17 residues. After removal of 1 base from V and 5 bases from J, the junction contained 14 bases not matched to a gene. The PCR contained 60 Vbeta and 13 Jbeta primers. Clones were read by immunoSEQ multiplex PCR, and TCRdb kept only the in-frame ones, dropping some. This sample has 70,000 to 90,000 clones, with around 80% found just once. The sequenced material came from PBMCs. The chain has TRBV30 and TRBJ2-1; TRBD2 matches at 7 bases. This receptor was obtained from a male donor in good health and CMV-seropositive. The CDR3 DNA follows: TGTGCCTGGAGTGCCCGGAGCGGGGACTATCGGGACAATGAGCAGTTCTTC. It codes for CAWSARSGDYRDNEQFF.